Presented here are 25 T cell receptor beta chains from one specimen sequenced in a study of blood T cell repertoires in COVID-19. Using immunoSEQ multiplex PCR, the repertoire was profiled, and TCRdb retains in-frame clones only, with some absent. The sample includes 100,000 or so clones, around 90% of them seen just once. Material for sequencing was peripheral blood. These receptors were collected from a man aged 50-60 years with active COVID-19.

This clone was seen only a few times. The DNA of the CDR3 is TGCGCCAGCAGCCAGCCGGGACAGGGAAAGGATGGCTACACCTTC. It yields the protein CASSQPGQGKDGYTF. The rearrangement joins TRBV4-1 to TRBJ1-2; 9 nucleotides align to TRBD1. The germline V gene has CDR1 MGHRA and CDR2 YSYEKL. The CDR3 covers 15 residues. The V segment lost 3 bases and the J segment 6 bases; nucleotides outside the gene matches: 8.

This sequence joins TRBV19 and TRBJ2-1; D gene uncertain. This CDR3 region has 17 residues. V lost 5 bases, J lost 0 bases, and 17 bases lay in between. CDR1 and CDR2 from the germline V gene are LNHDA and SQIVND (reference sequence). CDR3: CASSPPRVLRSYNEQFF. CDR3 sequence (DNA): TGTGCCAGTAGTCCCCCCCGGGTTCTTCGCTCCTACAATGAGCAGTTCTTC.

The chain employs TRBV5-5 and TRBJ1-1; D gene uncertain. Trimming took 4 bases from V and 4 from J, leaving 14 bases between them. CDR1 and CDR2 (germline): SGHKS, YYEKEE (reference sequence). The CDR3 is 14 amino acids. The CDR3 spells CASSPLSSSTEAFF. As DNA, the CDR3 is TGTGCCAGCAGCCCCCTGAGCTCGAGCACTGAAGCTTTCTTT.

This chain connects TRBV27 to TRBJ1-2; 8 positions match TRBD1. The V and J ends lost 5 bases and 4 bases, in that order; junction bases with no gene match: 6. Germline lookup yields CDR1 MNHEY and CDR2 SMNVEV (reference sequence). The CDR3 runs 14 residues. The CDR3 loop is CASSQGAGVYGYTF. The CDR3 DNA follows: TGTGCCAGCAGTCAGGGGGCGGGGGTCTATGGCTACACCTTC.

This rearrangement joins TRBV20-1 to TRBJ2-1, with 8 bases aligning to TRBD1. After removal of 3 bases from V and 2 bases from J, the junction contained 6 bases not matched to a gene. This CDR3 comprises 15 residues. Germline assignment: CDR1 DFQATT and CDR2 SNEGSKA (reference sequence). The CDR3 DNA follows: TGCAGTGCTAGTCGACAGGGGAGGACCTACAATGAGCAGTTCTTC. It translates to CSASRQGRTYNEQFF.

This clone was observed a single time. The V gene is TRBV6-5, the J gene TRBJ1-2; weak D call: TRBD1 (5 bases). CDR3 size: 14 residues. Trimming cost V 4 bases and J 9 bases, with 18 bases left between them. The germline gives CDR1 MNHEY, CDR2 SVGAGI. Written as DNA, the CDR3 is TGTGCCAGCAGTTCCGCTGGGGGGGGAGGAAGCTACACCTTC. This encodes CASSSAGGGGSYTF.

The chain recombines TRBV28 with TRBJ2-7; the D gene is possibly TRBD1 (6 bases). Germline loops: CDR1 MDHEN, CDR2 SYDVKM. The V end lost 3 bases, the J end lost 4 bases, and 22 bases lay between the germline ends. There are 17 residues in the CDR3. In nucleotides, the CDR3 is TGTGCCAGCAGTTTCCTTCAGGGGCCCTCGTCAGGATACGAGCAGTACTTC. Translation gives CASSFLQGPSSGYEQYF.

V usage is TRBV6-5 and J usage is TRBJ1-2, with a weak D call TRBD1 (5 bases). V lost 2 bases, J lost 8 bases, and 18 bases lay in between. Germline V gene lookup returns CDR1 MNHEY and CDR2 SVGAGI. This CDR3 spans 15 amino acids. This CDR3 is CASSYRLEGESGYTF. Here the CDR3 DNA reads TGTGCCAGCAGTTACCGATTAGAAGGGGAAAGCGGCTACACCTTC.

The chain uses TRBV15 and TRBJ2-7; D might be TRBD1 (6 bases). Looked up from germline, CDR1 is LNHNV and CDR2 is YYDKDF (reference sequence). CDR3 length equals 15 residues. V was shortened by 3 bases and J by 0 bases, with 12 bases between the two germline ends. The CDR3 protein is CATSRDSLNSYEQYF. The CDR3 DNA sequence: TGTGCCACCAGCAGGGACAGCCTTAACTCCTACGAGCAGTACTTC.

This chain uses TRBV19 with TRBJ1-2; 9 bases agree with TRBD1. V shed 4 bases and J 4 bases; nucleotides not matched to a gene: 7. Germline lookup yields CDR1 LNHDA and CDR2 SQIVND (reference sequence). The CDR3 sequence is 15 residues long. CDR3 sequence reads: CASSTPTGGIYGYTF. Here the CDR3 DNA reads TGTGCCAGTAGTACTCCGACAGGGGGAATCTATGGCTACACCTTC.

This clone was seen once. This chain joins TRBV5-6 and TRBJ2-5, with 8 bases aligning to TRBD1. The CDR3 covers 15 residues. Germline CDR1 and CDR2: SGHDT and YYEEEE. Losses at the gene ends were 1 base for V and 5 bases for J; bases not matched to a gene: 7. CDR3 sequence reads: CASSLRAGGAETQYF. DNA of the CDR3: TGTGCCAGCAGCTTGAGGGCAGGGGGCGCGGAGACCCAGTACTTC.

This chain uses TRBV6-5 with TRBJ1-2; TRBD1 aligns across 9 bases. CDR1 is MNHEY, CDR2 SVGAGI, per germline. With V trimmed by 6 bases and J by 8 bases, 7 bases remained unmatched. The CDR3 has 13 residues. CDR3 bases: TGTGCCAGCAGGGGGGACAGGGACCGCGGCTACACCTTC. Protein product: CASRGDRDRGYTF.

The V call is TRBV4-2, the J call TRBJ1-5; D is ambiguous. V was clipped by 0 bases and J by 5 bases, with 14 bases between them. From germline, CDR1 is LGHNA and CDR2 YNFKEQ. The CDR3 loop spans 16 amino acids. CDR3 residues: CASSQELSTSYQPQHF. The CDR3 nucleotides read TGTGCCAGCAGCCAAGAACTTTCGACAAGTTATCAGCCCCAGCATTTT.

This rearrangement joins TRBV10-3 to TRBJ1-2; weak D call: TRBD1 (5 bases). The germline CDR1 and CDR2 sequences are ENHRY and SYGVKD. The CDR3 extends over 13 amino acids. The ends were cut back, 6 bases at V and 2 bases at J, with 10 bases in the middle. The CDR3 region has the DNA TGTGCCATCAGAGAACAGGAAAACTATGGCTACACCTTC. Encoded protein: CAIREQENYGYTF.

V and J are TRBV3-1 (or the pseudogene TRBV3-2) and TRBJ1-1; TRBD1 might be the D (6 bases). There are 13 residues in the CDR3. From germline, CDR1 is LGHDT and CDR2 YNNKEL (reference sequence). V was trimmed by 5 bases and J by 4 bases, leaving 11 bases between them. CDR3 nucleotide sequence: TGTGCCAGCAGCAAAAGGGGGGGCACTGAAGCTTTCTTT. This translates into CASSKRGGTEAFF.

This chain links TRBV6-5 with TRBJ2-2; D remains unclear. This CDR3 contains 13 residues. The V end lost 2 bases, the J end lost 4 bases, and 5 bases lay between the germline ends. Germline values: CDR1 MNHEY, CDR2 SVGAGI. CDR3 sequence reads: CASSYQATGELFF. Written as DNA, the CDR3 is TGTGCCAGCAGTTACCAGGCCACCGGGGAGCTGTTTTTT.

The V and J genes are TRBV2 and TRBJ1-2; 7 bases match TRBD1. CDR1 is SNHLY and CDR2 is FYNNEI in the germline V gene. The junction had 5 bases not matched to a gene; V was cut back by 5 bases and J by 5 bases. The CDR3 sequence is 13 residues long. The DNA for the CDR3 is TGTGCCAGCAGTTCCGGGGACAGATATGGCTACACCTTC. It is translated as CASSSGDRYGYTF. Looking up the rest from reference TRBV2 and TRBJ1-2 gives the full variable domain: EPEVTQTPSHQVTQMGQEVILRCVPISNHLYFYWYRQILGQKVEFLVSFYNNEISEKSEIFDDQFSVERPDGSNFTLKIRSTKLEDSAMYFCASSSGDRYGYTFGSGTRLTVV.

The rearrangement joins TRBV5-6 to TRBJ2-3, with D possibly being TRBD2 (6 bases). The CDR3 has 14 residues. The germline V gene has CDR1 SGHDT and CDR2 YYEEEE. With 0 bases removed from V and 5 bases from J, the gap between germline ends came to 10 bases. CDR3 residues: CASSLASAGDTQYF. In DNA form, the CDR3 reads TGTGCCAGCAGCTTGGCTTCAGCGGGAGATACGCAGTATTTT. Based on the CDR3 plus reference TRBV5-6 and TRBJ2-3, the full variable domain is DAGVTQSPTHLIKTRGQQVTLRCSPKSGHDTVSWYQQALGQGPQFIFQYYEEEERQRGNFPDRFSGHQFPNYSSELNVNALLLGDSALYLCASSLASAGDTQYFGPGTRLTVL.

V is TRBV5-1 and J is TRBJ1-4; TRBD1 might be the D (5 bases). This CDR3 contains 15 residues. Germline CDR1 and CDR2: SGHRS and YFSETQ. Trimming removed 1 base from V and 2 bases from J, with 9 bases in between. The DNA of the CDR3 is TGCGCCAGCAGCTTGCGCGGGGCCACTAATGAAAAACTGTTTTTT. Its translation: CASSLRGATNEKLFF.

The J gene is TRBJ2-7, the V gene TRBV18; D uncertain. This CDR3 contains 13 residues. Germline assignment: CDR1 KGHSH and CDR2 LQKENI. Deletions cut 2 bases from V and 6 bases from J, with 11 bases between. CDR3 bases: TGTGCCAGCTCACCAAGCCCTGCCTTCGAGCAGTACTTC. Its protein is CASSPSPAFEQYF.

This clone was seen more than once but under ten times. The chain employs TRBV18 and TRBJ1-1; D may be TRBD1 (5 bases). There are 13 residues in the CDR3. CDR1 is KGHSH, CDR2 LQKENI, per germline. The germline V and J ends were trimmed by 8 bases and 1 base, with 11 bases remaining between them. This CDR3 is CASHAGQNTEAFF. The CDR3 bases are TGTGCCAGCCACGCCGGACAGAACACTGAAGCTTTCTTT.

The gene calls are TRBV7-9 and TRBJ1-1; D unclear. Trimming took 1 base from V and 1 from J, leaving 4 bases between them. There are 13 residues in the CDR3. Per the germline V gene, CDR1 is SEHNR and CDR2 is FQNEAQ (reference sequence). In nucleotides, the CDR3 is TGTGCCAGCAGCTTAGATAAGAACACTGAAGCTTTCTTT. Its translation: CASSLDKNTEAFF.

The CDR3 sequence is CASSSTGTTGNTIYF. In DNA form, the CDR3 reads TGTGCCAGCAGCTCCACAGGGACTACCGGAAACACCATATATTTT. The chain has TRBV7-6 and TRBJ1-3, with D possibly TRBD1 on 6 matching bases. Germline CDR1 is SGHVS and CDR2 is FNYEAQ. The CDR3 extends over 15 amino acids. The V end lost 4 bases, the J end lost 4 bases, and 14 bases lay between the germline ends.

The chain carries TRBV6-5 and TRBJ2-1, with D unclear. CDR1 is MNHEY and CDR2 is SVGAGI in the germline V gene. Trimming took 4 bases from V and 4 from J, leaving 14 bases between them. The CDR3 has 15 residues. CDR3 DNA: TGTGCCAGCAGTTCGACCCACGCGGAATACAATGAGCAGTTCTTC. Translation: CASSSTHAEYNEQFF.

The chain has TRBV6-5 and TRBJ2-7; D gene ambiguous. V lost 0 bases and J 3 bases, leaving 15 bases between the germline ends. The V gene's germline CDR1 is MNHEY and CDR2 SVGAGI. The CDR3 length is 16 residues. CDR3: CASSYSSSGYGYEQYF. CDR3 nucleotides: TGTGCCAGCAGTTACTCGAGCTCCGGGTATGGCTACGAGCAGTACTTC.